These 29 T cell receptor beta chains came from one sample sequenced in a study of T cells in Graves' hyperthyroidism and ophthalmopathy (dated by TCRdb to about 2019). The library was made by multiplex PCR. Instrument on record: Illumina HiSeq 2000. The TCR beta CDR3 regions were amplified from RNA transcripts. For the first round of RT-PCR on the TCR CDR3, the HTBI primer set was used together with the Qiagen OneStep RT-PCR kit. Using fastp at Q25 and MiXCR, TCRdb reprocessed the public reads and kept productive beta chains. Merged by CDR3 protein, the rows form single entries marked with the most common genes and DNA. The sample has about 520,000 distinct CDR3 sequences on record, roughly a quarter of them singletons. Around 11% of the sample comes from the top ten. Sequenced material: blood. The receptors derive from a woman between 25 and 40 years old with Graves' ophthalmopathy.

This clonotype was picked up a small number of times. The genes are TRBV5-1 and TRBJ1-1; 7 bases map to TRBD1. The CDR3 sequence is 16 residues long. Trimming took 4 bases from V and 0 from J; bases not matched to a gene: 9. CDR1 is SGHRS and CDR2 is YFSETQ in the germline V gene. CDR3 nucleotides: TGCGCCAGCAGCCTCGGATGGGGACAGATGAACACTGAAGCTTTCTTT. Its protein product is CASSLGWGQMNTEAFF.

This clonotype was counted at least ten times. The chain combines TRBV10-3 with TRBJ2-7, with a weak D call TRBD1 (5 bases). Germline values: CDR1 ENHRY, CDR2 SYGVKD. The CDR3 runs to 14 residues. Trimming stripped 9 bases from V and 3 bases from J, with 18 bases between. CDR3 in DNA: TGTGCCATAGGACATACACGGCTTGACTACGAGCAGTACTTC. Its translation: CAIGHTRLDYEQYF.

There are many counts of this clonotype. This rearrangement joins TRBV20-1 to TRBJ1-2; 8 bases match TRBD1. The CDR3 has 15 amino acids. The ends lost 6 bases at V and 8 bases at J; junction bases unmatched: 17. Germline V gene data show CDR1 as DFQATT and CDR2 as SNEGSKA (reference sequence). The chain's CDR3 is CSAPGQGAWDSGYTF. For the CDR3, the DNA is TGCAGTGCCCCTGGGCAGGGGGCATGGGACAGCGGCTACACCTTC.

The genes are TRBV30 and TRBJ1-3; D remains ambiguous. V lost 8 bases to trimming and J lost 0 bases, with 11 bases between them. The CDR3 contains 13 residues. Germline V gene sequence: CDR1 GTSNPN, CDR2 SVGIG (reference sequence). CDR3 amino acids: CATTQNSGNTIYF. CDR3 in DNA: TGTGCCACCACACAGAACTCTGGAAACACCATATATTTT. Combining the CDR3 with reference TRBV30 and TRBJ1-3 gives the whole variable domain SQTIHQWPATLVQPVGSPLSLECTVEGTSNPNLYWYRQAAGRGLQLLFYSVGIGQISSEVPQNLSASRPQDRQFILSSKKLLLSDSGFYLCATTQNSGNTIYFGEGSWLTVV.

The table lists this clonotype with a few counts. The chain uses TRBV18 and TRBJ1-2, with TRBD1 as a possible D gene (5 bases). Looked up from germline, CDR1 is KGHSH and CDR2 is LQKENI. The CDR3 is made up of 13 amino acids. With 6 bases removed from V and 4 bases from J, the gap between germline ends came to 12 bases. The CDR3 loop is CASSTAESYGYTF. CDR3 nucleotides: TGTGCCAGCTCGACAGCGGAGAGCTATGGCTACACCTTC.

This clonotype was seen ten or more times. The chain joins TRBV5-6 to TRBJ2-5, with TRBD1 identical over 7 bases. Looked up from germline, CDR1 is SGHDT and CDR2 is YYEEEE. V lost 4 bases and J lost 4; bases outside the gene matches: 16. The CDR3 has 17 residues. The CDR3 reads CASSPGEGAVSLETQYF. CDR3 DNA sequence: TGTGCCAGCAGCCCCGGAGAGGGGGCCGTATCTCTAGAGACCCAGTACTTC.

The rearrangement joins TRBV10-3 to TRBJ2-2, with D perhaps matching TRBD1 or TRBD2 (5 bases each). Trimming left V 6 bases short and J 0 bases short, with 11 bases between. Germline V CDR1 and CDR2: ENHRY, SYGVKD. The CDR3 has 15 amino acids. The CDR3 DNA reads as TGTGCCATCAGCACCGGGACCGCGAACACCGGGGAGCTGTTTTTT. Its protein product is CAISTGTANTGELFF.

The chain employs TRBV5-1 and TRBJ2-6; 7 bases agree with TRBD1. V trimming: 6 bases; J trimming: 2 bases; junction bases outside the gene matches: 5. The length of the CDR3 is 15 residues. Germline-derived CDR1 and CDR2 are SGHRS and YFSETQ. CDR3 sequence reads: CASKMQGAGANVLTF. CDR3 nucleotides: TGCGCCAGCAAGATGCAGGGGGCTGGGGCCAACGTCCTGACTTTC.

J is TRBJ2-7 and V is TRBV4-2, with 11 bases aligning to TRBD1. V lost 2 bases and J lost 3; bases outside the gene matches: 9. Germline CDR1 is LGHNA and CDR2 is YNFKEQ. This CDR3 has 17 amino acids. CDR3 nucleotide sequence: TGTGCCAGCAGCCAAACGGGACAGGGGGACTTCTTCTACGAGCAGTACTTC. It yields the protein CASSQTGQGDFFYEQYF.

V gene TRBV5-1 combines with J gene TRBJ2-7; D possibly corresponds to TRBD1 (6 bases). The germline V gene encodes CDR1 SGHRS and CDR2 YFSETQ. Trimming took off 1 base at V and 1 base at J, with 12 bases between the two ends. This CDR3 has 15 residues. The CDR3 is CASSLRSDSSYEQYF. CDR3 nucleotides: TGCGCCAGCAGCTTGAGGTCGGACAGTTCCTACGAGCAGTACTTC.

The chain employs TRBV6-2 or TRBV6-3 and TRBJ1-1, with D unclear. From germline, CDR1 is MNHEY and CDR2 SVGEGT. Trimming cost V 5 bases and J 6 bases, with 22 bases left between them. CDR3 length: 16 residues. CDR3 region: CASSPPLPIPGAEAFF. The CDR3 DNA sequence: TGTGCCAGCAGTCCTCCTCTCCCAATACCGGGCGCTGAAGCTTTCTTT.

This clonotype has at least ten counts. The CDR3 DNA follows: TGTGCCAGCAGCTTAAACAGGGGGCTCTACGAGCAGTACTTC. This codes for CASSLNRGLYEQYF. The chain recombines TRBV11-2 with TRBJ2-7; 9 bases map to TRBD1. There are 14 residues in the CDR3. CDR1 and CDR2 (germline): SGHAT, FQNNGV. Losses at the gene ends were 2 bases for V and 3 bases for J; bases not matched to a gene: 2.

This rearrangement joins TRBV4-1 to TRBJ1-6; no clear D gene. Trimming pared 4 bases from V and 7 bases from J, leaving 14 bases between. Germline CDR1 MGHRA, CDR2 YSYEKL. CDR3 length equals 15 residues. The CDR3 DNA follows: TGCGCCAGCAGCCCACAACAGATGGGGAATTCACCCCTCCACTTT. Amino acids: CASSPQQMGNSPLHF.

This clonotype occurred many times. The chain couples TRBV6-1 to TRBJ1-2; a possible D gene is TRBD1 (5 bases). The CDR3 is 14 amino acids. The V gene's germline CDR1 is MNHNS and CDR2 SASEGT. V lost 6 bases and J 4 bases, leaving 15 bases between the germline ends. The CDR3 coding sequence is TGTGCCAGCAGGCGGGGACTGTCGGGCTATGGCTACACCTTC. Its protein is CASRRGLSGYGYTF.

This clonotype was detected many times. The chain links TRBV6-5 to TRBJ2-7, with TRBD2 identical over 9 bases. In germline, CDR1 is MNHEY, CDR2 SVGAGI. J was trimmed by 3 bases and V by 0 bases; bases with no gene match: 3. This CDR3 comprises 15 residues. The CDR3 bases are TGTGCCAGCAGTTACTCGGTAGCGGGGGACTACGAGCAGTACTTC. Translated, it gives CASSYSVAGDYEQYF.

This clonotype was counted at least ten times. The chain employs TRBV6-2 or TRBV6-3 and TRBJ2-7; 8 nucleotides agree with TRBD2. Per germline, CDR1 MNHEY and CDR2 SVGEGT. The CDR3 is made up of 14 amino acids. J was trimmed by 0 bases and V by 8 bases; bases with no gene match: 6. This chain's CDR3 is CASGRAGGSYEQYF. For the CDR3, the DNA is TGTGCCAGCGGACGCGCGGGGGGCTCCTACGAGCAGTACTTC.

There are many counts of this clonotype. The chain combines TRBV5-1 with TRBJ2-5; D might be TRBD1 (7 bases). This CDR3 comprises 15 residues. Germline V gene lookup returns CDR1 SGHRS and CDR2 YFSETQ. The germline V and J ends were trimmed by 0 bases and 3 bases, with 12 bases remaining between them. The DNA for the CDR3 is TGCGCCAGCAGCTTGGGGAGGGGGCTAGAAGAGACCCAGTACTTC. This encodes CASSLGRGLEETQYF.

V usage is TRBV2 and J usage is TRBJ2-6; a possible D gene is TRBD1 (5 bases). The CDR3 covers 17 residues. The germline CDR1 and CDR2 sequences are SNHLY and FYNNEI. Trimming took 6 bases from V and 1 from J, leaving 16 bases between them. CDR3 nucleotides: TGTGCCAGCAGCCAACAGGCTCGAGTTTCTGGGGCCAACGTCCTGACTTTC. It specifies CASSQQARVSGANVLTF.

This clonotype was seen ten or more times. J is TRBJ1-5 and V is TRBV20-1, with TRBD1 as a possible D gene (6 bases). This CDR3 is 15 amino acids long. V dropped 0 bases and J dropped 11 bases, with 20 bases sitting between them. Germline assignment: CDR1 DFQATT and CDR2 SNEGSKA (reference sequence). The CDR3 sequence is CSARDWGQGLSAQHF. The CDR3, as DNA: TGCAGTGCTAGAGATTGGGGGCAGGGCCTGTCTGCCCAGCATTTT.

The chain employs TRBV28 and TRBJ2-2, with TRBD1 as a possible D gene (6 bases). The V and J ends lost 2 bases and 13 bases respectively, with 11 bases between them. Germline V lookup: CDR1 MDHEN, CDR2 SYDVKM. The CDR3 extends over 12 amino acids. CDR3 DNA sequence: TGTGCCAGCAGTTTAAGGGGGTACGGGCTGTTTTTT. Encoded protein: CASSLRGYGLFF.

This clonotype was detected many times. This clone may be a read error of a much larger clone one base away. V usage is TRBV12-3 or TRBV12-4 and J usage is TRBJ1-2; a weak D match, TRBD1 (6 bases). The CDR3 runs 15 residues. The ends were cut back, 6 bases at V and 5 bases at J, with 19 bases in the middle. CDR3 loop: CASSSTDRLLYGYTF. The CDR3 DNA reads TGTGCCAGCAGCTCCACCGACAGGTTACTTTATGGCTACACCTTC.

This clonotype has ten or more counts. The rearrangement joins TRBV5-1 to TRBJ2-7; no firm D call. CDR1 SGHRS and CDR2 YFSETQ come from the germline V gene. The V end lost 1 base, the J end lost 2 bases, and 10 bases lay between the germline ends. This CDR3 is built from 14 residues. The CDR3 nucleotides are TGCGCCAGCAGCTTGAGTTACAGTACCTACGAGCAGTACTTC. It yields the protein CASSLSYSTYEQYF.

This clonotype was seen repeatedly, ten times or more. This chain uses TRBV6-1 with TRBJ1-1, with 10 nucleotides matching TRBD1. Germline lookup yields CDR1 MNHNS and CDR2 SASEGT. The V segment lost 4 bases and the J segment 11 bases; nucleotides outside the gene matches: 7. The CDR3 is made up of 13 amino acids. The CDR3 spells CASSVDRGPEAFF. The CDR3 nucleotides read TGTGCCAGCAGTGTCGACAGGGGGCCCGAGGCTTTCTTT.

This clonotype appeared many times. The CDR3: CSVEAGMSHGYTF. The CDR3 DNA follows: TGCAGCGTTGAAGCAGGCATGTCCCATGGCTACACCTTC. The V and J genes are TRBV29-1 and TRBJ1-2; no clear D gene. Germline V gene data show CDR1 as SQVTM and CDR2 as ANQGSEA. This CDR3 comprises 13 residues. V gave up 1 base and J gave up 6 bases, with 12 bases separating them. Supplemented by reference TRBV29-1 and TRBJ1-2, the full variable domain reads SAVISQKPSRDICQRGTSLTIQCQVDSQVTMMFWYRQQPGQSLTLIATANQGSEATYESGFVIDKFPISRPNLTFSTLTVSNMSPEDSSIYLCSVEAGMSHGYTFGSGTRLTVV.

This clonotype showed up many times. A read error may account for a junction end that differs from germline. This sequence joins TRBV2 and TRBJ2-7; D is unclear. CDR1 and CDR2 from the germline V gene are SNHLY and FYNNEI. The CDR3 consists of 10 residues. For the CDR3, the DNA is TGTGCCAGCAGTGAGAGTAGGGTTGTCTTC. Amino acids: CASSESRVVF.

This clonotype was picked up many times. The V gene is TRBV7-2, the J gene TRBJ2-5, with no clear D. Trimming removed 5 bases from V and 3 bases from J, with 16 bases in between. The CDR3 is 15 amino acids. The germline V gene encodes CDR1 SGHTA and CDR2 FQGNSA. In DNA form, the CDR3 reads TGTGCCAGCAGCCCTGGGGTAGCACAGAAAGAGACCCAGTACTTC. Amino acids: CASSPGVAQKETQYF.

As to this clonotype: The junction departs from the called germline gene at one end, perhaps through a read error. V is TRBV27 and J is TRBJ1-1; weak D call: TRBD1 (6 bases). The CDR3 contains 17 residues. Germline V gene data show CDR1 as MNHEY and CDR2 as SMNVEV (reference sequence). This chain's CDR3 is CATRPRTAPLMNTEAFF. CDR3 nucleotides: TGTGCCACCCGCCCCCGGACAGCGCCATTAATGAACACTGAAGCCTTCTTT.

This clonotype was counted only a few times. The chain couples TRBV6-1 to TRBJ1-1; D unclear. Germline V gene lookup returns CDR1 MNHNS and CDR2 SASEGT. The CDR3 runs to 14 residues. V lost 4 bases and J 0 bases, leaving 9 bases between the germline ends. The CDR3 is CASSVAAMNTEAFF. The CDR3 DNA sequence: TGTGCCAGCAGTGTCGCGGCAATGAACACTGAAGCTTTCTTT.

This clonotype was recorded only once. The genes are TRBV7-2 and TRBJ1-2; the D gene is possibly TRBD1 (5 bases). V lost 3 bases and J 6 bases, leaving 11 bases between the germline ends. CDR3 size: 13 residues. Germline CDR1 and CDR2: SGHTA and FQGNSA. For the CDR3, the DNA is TGTGCCAGCAGCTTCAGCAGGGAAAATGGCTACACCTTC. This codes for CASSFSRENGYTF. The variable domain in full, with the rest retrieved from reference TRBV7-2 and TRBJ1-2, is GAGVSQSPSNKVTEKGKDVELRCDPISGHTALYWYRQSLGQGLEFLIYFQGNSAPDKSGLPSDRFSAERTGGSVSTLTIQRTQQEDSAVYLCASSFSRENGYTFGSGTRLTVV.